This TCR beta chain was obtained from a study of blood T cells in healthy people across ages. Study results and limitations: Comparison with aged donors showed that long-lived donors had more naive CD4+ cells and higher diversity.

Comment on this clonotype: Its antigen is not identified.

Sample-barcoded 5' priming and a J-beta primer mix drove a second PCR of 7 to 11 cycles. From the 5' RACE reads, TCRdb called clonotypes with MiXCR, one entry per CDR3 protein. The sample comprises about 1,400,000 distinct CDR3 sequences, approximately 59% of which are singletons, and more than 6% rests with the top ten. The CDR3 has 14 residues. The ends lost 1 base at V and 8 bases at J; junction bases unmatched: 2. From germline, CDR1 is MGHRA and CDR2 YSYEKL. This receptor was obtained from a man aged 18 to 29 in good health. The chain carries TRBV4-1 and TRBJ2-3; 11 bases are shared with TRBD2. The specimen was blood. CDR3 in DNA: TGCGCCAGCAGCCAAGGTGGGACTAGCGGTACGCAGTATTTT. Amino acid sequence: CASSQGGTSGTQYF.